This record looks at one T cell receptor beta chain sequence and its context. Its matching antigen is unknown. This sample is drawn from a study of cytomegalovirus exposure and HLA in healthy donors. Points from the study as a whole: A later analysis revealed that TCR association rates differed between HLA loci, peaking at DRB1 and bottoming out at HLA-C. It has been reported that TCR beta sequences accurately predicted the HLA-A and HLA-B alleles of most subjects. HLA allele associations emerged for roughly 17,000 TCR beta sequences in a later analysis, at 0.05 false discovery rate.

V lost 4 bases and J 5 bases, leaving 11 bases between the germline ends. Germline lookup yields CDR1 LNHDA and CDR2 SQIVND (reference sequence). This CDR3 comprises 13 residues. Both 60 Vbeta primers and 13 Jbeta primers went into the PCR. Libraries were prepared by immunoSEQ multiplex PCR; TCRdb keeps only in-frame clonotypes and omits some of them. Among roughly 90,000 clones, around 84% were seen once, and the ten largest hold under 2.5%. This TCR derives from a man aged 18 to 29 in good health and CMV-seronegative. The chain links TRBV19 to TRBJ1-1; D gene ambiguous. Sequencing used PBMCs. The CDR3 protein is CASSRALGTEAFF. The CDR3 DNA sequence: TGTGCCAGTAGTAGGGCCCTTGGGACTGAAGCTTTCTTT.